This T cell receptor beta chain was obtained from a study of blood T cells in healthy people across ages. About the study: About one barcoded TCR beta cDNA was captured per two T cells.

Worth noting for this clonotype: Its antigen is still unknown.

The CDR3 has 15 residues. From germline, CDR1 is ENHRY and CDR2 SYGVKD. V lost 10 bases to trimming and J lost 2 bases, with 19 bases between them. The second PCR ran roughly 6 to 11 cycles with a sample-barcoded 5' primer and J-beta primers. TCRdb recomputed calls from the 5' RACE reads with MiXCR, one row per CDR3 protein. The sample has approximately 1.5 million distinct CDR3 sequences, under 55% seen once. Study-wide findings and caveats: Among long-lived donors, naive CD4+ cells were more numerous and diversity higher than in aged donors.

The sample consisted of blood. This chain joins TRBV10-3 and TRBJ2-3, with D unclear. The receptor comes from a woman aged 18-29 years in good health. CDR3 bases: TGTGCCACCTTCAGAGGAACATTATACACAGATACGCAGTATTTT. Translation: CATFRGTLYTDTQYF.